This T cell receptor (beta chain) was profiled in a study of cytomegalovirus exposure and HLA in healthy donors (dated by TCRdb to about 2017). Regarding the research as a whole: An earlier analysis of under 600 of the donors reported approximately 270 Gb of sequence data and 117 million unique TCR beta sequences from 150 million to 200 million T cells. In a later analysis, previously published TCR beta repertoires from about 640 donors were re-analyzed and high-resolution HLA genotyping was added so that TCR occurrence patterns could be studied. Among the roughly 390 genotyped donors, under 90% belonged to the genetic ancestry cluster associated with self-reported Caucasian donors. The later analysis used no new phenotypic data to find candidate immune exposures, relying instead on TCR beta sequences and their occurrence across donors. Roughly 5 DR-DQ haplotypes were handled as single units for association and clustering, since linkage in the cohort was strong. Besides the first cohort of around 670 subjects, a separate validation cohort made up of over a hundred different subjects was used. HLA typing covered class I and class II loci at four-digit resolution. Genome-wide SNP genotypes for about three fifths of the roughly 700 donors were used in a later genetic analysis, which treated that subset as a discovery cohort. Typing coverage varied by locus: roughly 629-630 donors for A, B, C, DRB1 and DQB1; about 520 for DQA1; over 600 for DPA1; 400 to 480 for DPB1. Every repertoire in the discovery cohort had been generated on one and the same sequencing platform. Among 398 genotyped donors of the cohort, an average of roughly 240,000 unique TCR beta nucleotide sequences were sequenced per donor, around 18% of them non-productive. The study combined high-throughput TCR immunosequencing, statistical association of individual TCRs with disease status, and machine learning to predict cytomegalovirus infection status. An early release covering 550 to 700 HLA-typed donors comprised approximately 300 gigabases of sequencing data and 85 million or so unique TCR sequences. In an earlier analysis of around 540 of the donors, high-throughput TCR beta sequencing was used to judge whether each TCR beta V gene segment behaved as functional or pseudogenic. The study profiled the T cell repertoires of 500 to 800 subjects by immunosequencing and related them to cytomegalovirus serostatus. Alongside the repertoire data, information on donor age, sex, ethnicity and CMV serostatus was compiled. The study aimed to test whether cataloging public T cell receptors could reveal signatures of past pathogen exposure. What the work shows at the level of the full study, not this receptor alone: Most CMV-associated TCR beta chains appeared to be HLA-restricted in a later analysis, and the HLA associations seemed to be driven largely by CMV exposure. Correlated functional status among segregating V segments might be attributable to linkage disequilibrium, but an unknown experimental factor could not be ruled out. Because some donors lacked HLA typing at each locus, the association tests relied only on the typed subset. The authors suggested that the approach could potentially be extended to other disease states and immunological phenotypes. Roughly uniform sequencing depth across donors was assumed in presence/absence analyses, although this assumption may not hold. Across donors, most TCR sequences were observed very rarely, whereas some public TCRs were present in many individuals. The cohort was sequenced for TCR beta chains only, and without alpha or paired-chain data the features that could be detected were limited. When HLA alleles, especially DR and DQ, strongly co-occurred, TCR associations were difficult to assign to individual alleles. Fewer than 20 rarely observed V segments, including chromosome 9 orphons, were excluded from the earlier analysis of approximately 500 of the donors because counts were too low. In a later genetic analysis, fewer N-insertions in productive TCRs were reported among donors in an Asian-associated ancestry cluster than the approximately 710-donor mean. The study gave a list of some 150 TCR beta chains associated with cytomegalovirus. Because the 87-base-pair reads could not distinguish some IMGT-functional V segments, including TRBV6-2 and TRBV6-3, those segments were excluded. The only immune exposure information available for the cohort was CMV serostatus. A cluster of highly shared sequence variants was judged likely to be a technical artifact of the sequencing pipeline. Cytomegalovirus status was reported to be diagnosed by the classifier with high specificity and sensitivity in both the original and validation cohorts. In a later analysis, about 16,000 TCR beta sequences were associated with specific HLA alleles at a false discovery rate of 0.05. In vitro tests confirmed that three of the cytomegalovirus-associated TCR beta chains recognize cytomegalovirus antigens. According to a later analysis, parvovirus B19, influenza, CMV and Epstein-Barr virus appeared linked to several top co-occurrence clusters. In a later analysis, HLA-associated TCR beta chains were found to be more clonally expanded and to have lower generation probabilities than equally common non-associated chains. V-gene and J-gene trimming of TCR beta chains was associated with a missense DCLRE1C variant in a later genetic analysis, and the association was replicated in an independent cohort. In an earlier analysis of around 600 of the donors, most TCR beta V segments appeared in productive rearrangements about 90% or about 30% of the time, broadly matching IMGT annotations. A further reported finding was that TCR beta sequences accurately predicted the HLA-A and HLA-B alleles for most subjects in the first cohort. According to a later analysis, TCR association rates differed among HLA loci, with DRB1 alleles showing the most associated TCRs and HLA-C alleles showing the fewest.

For this clone: Which antigen it targets is not known. It has no much larger one-base neighbor in the sample; base qualities were not kept.

The CDR3 sequence holds 15 residues, the cysteine and phenylalanine included. Only the CDR3 portion is preserved as DNA: 45 bases, with reading frame beginning at the first base. V and J are truncated by 4 bases and 3 bases respectively, leaving an intervening sequence of 13 bases. The germline V gene (reference sequence) yields SEHNR for CDR1 and FQNEAQ for CDR2. The protocol used for the library was the immunoSEQ multiplex PCR assay. The multiplex PCR relied on a mix of 60 forward primers for TCR Vbeta segments and 13 reverse primers for TCR Jbeta segments. The CDR3 region of rearranged TCR beta genes was amplified from genomic DNA by a multiplex PCR assay. Amplified TCR beta libraries were sequenced as 87-base-pair reads on the Illumina HiSeq System. In the original analysis: In a later analysis, tens of millions of unique TCR beta chains were counted across the roughly 700 repertoires, and roughly 10 million of these chains were shared by at least two donors. Raw reads were error-corrected and collapsed into unique sequences by a nearest-neighbor algorithm in which closely related sequences were merged to remove PCR and sequencing errors. To assign V, D and J gene segments, CDR3 sequences were aligned to IMGT reference sequences. For a sequence to be retained, a match of at least six nucleotides to both a V gene segment and a J gene segment was required. A rearrangement counted as productive if the CDR3 had no stop codons and remained in frame with V and J, and every other rearrangement counted as non-productive. Following IMGT convention, CDR3 was defined as the stretch from the second conserved V-encoded cysteine up to the conserved J-encoded phenylalanine. The earlier analysis of approximately 590 of the donors excluded any sequence lacking an unambiguous match to a single V gene segment. An earlier analysis of several hundred of the donors called V segments functional above 56.7% productive rearrangements and segregating when the between-donor standard deviation exceeded 5%. To diagnose cytomegalovirus status from the catalog of TCR beta chain sequences, a statistical classification framework was built. In a later analysis, V and J genes were assigned by comparing TCR nucleotide sequences against IMGT/GENE-DB human TR gene sequences. The TCRdist pipeline was used in a later analysis to assign CDR3 sequences and most-parsimonious VDJ recombination scenarios. In a later analysis, every TCR beta chain was defined by the combination of its CDR3 amino acid sequence and its V-gene family, and reads without a unique V-gene family were dropped. In a later analysis, around 650 highly shared, low-generation-probability nucleotide sequences were removed to address suspected cross-contamination and a sequencing artifact. In a later analysis, a clonal expansion index for each public chain was calculated from normalized within-repertoire ranks of inferred template counts. In a later analysis, generation probabilities were computed using a VDJ recombination model fitted to out-of-frame rearrangements, and the results were checked against IGoR. A later analysis scored TCR-TCR, TCR-HLA and TCR-CMV co-occurrence with hypergeometric tests, applying a repertoire-size bias correction to TCR pairs. To estimate false discovery rates, a later analysis permuted the HLA or CMV assignments 20 times. In a later analysis, co-occurring TCRs were grouped using DBSCAN, and TCRdist sequence similarity was added for clustering within HLA-allele-positive subsets. Repertoires with fewer than 30,000 or more than 120,000 public chains, plus five repertoires with anomalous nucleotide sharing, were excluded from co-occurrence clustering. The table comes from immuneACCESS by way of TCRdb, which keeps in-frame sequences with V and J called. Part of the clones is missing from these tables; in studies checked, under half for an unresolved V gene and the rest for unknown reasons. V and J calls and clone size are as listed in that table; D and trimming were resolved from the DNA. The sample profile shows some 150,000 clones; about 76% of them were found once. 3.5% to 5% of the sample goes to the ten largest clones.

The cohort consisted of approximately 690 healthy bone marrow donors. At the time of sampling, every cohort member was nominally healthy, though immune exposures that went unrecorded were likely present. The donor was CMV seronegative and belonged to the group of 320 or so seronegative cohort members. Every donor gave a peripheral blood sample, and the peripheral blood mononuclear cells from that sample were used for TCR beta sequencing. The Qiagen DNeasy Blood Extraction Kit was used to extract genomic DNA from the blood cell samples. The sequenced material came from PBMCs. Rearrangement joined TRBV7-9 to TRBJ1-3; a tentative D call is TRBD1 (6 bases match). The clonotype originates from a male donor in good health and CMV-seronegative. The DNA sequence follows: TGTGCCAGCAGCTCCCCGGGACAAATTGGAAACACCATATATTTT. This translates into CASSSPGQIGNTIYF.